This T cell receptor beta chain was identified in a study of OX40 agonist ivuxolimab in advanced cancers. The germline V gene encodes CDR1 SGHTA and CDR2 FQGNSA. The length of the CDR3 is 14 residues. V was clipped by 3 bases and J by 0 bases, with 8 bases between them. Data came from immunoSEQ multiplex PCR; TCRdb stores just in-frame clones and leaves some out. The data contain approximately 49,000 clones, about 83% of them singletons. The clonotype comes from an adult with an advanced solid tumor such as melanoma, head and neck, liver or kidney cancer. This sequence joins TRBV7-2 and TRBJ1-2; no definite D call. The sequenced sample was CD4+ or CD8+ T cells sorted from blood, obtained in a trial of the OX40 agonist ivuxolimab. In DNA, the CDR3 is TGTGCCAGCAGCTTCAGAGGTTCTAACTATGGCTACACCTTC. It encodes CASSFRGSNYGYTF.